This T cell receptor (beta chain) was identified in a study of HIV-infected patients and healthy controls. The repertoire came from unfractionated whole blood and reflected all unsorted peripheral T cells. As controls, nine to eleven uninfected healthy donors gave samples, and a handful of gave a couple of samples around 3 months apart. This clonotype occurred many times. Reverse transcription used around 540 ng RNA and constant-region primers for alpha and beta. Using multiplexing indices, alpha and beta chain libraries were generated apart by chain-specific third strand synthesis. All rearrangements within a chain used one primer pair; cDNA molecules carried barcodes. Via MiXCR, TCRdb re-called the 5' RACE reads, giving one row per CDR3 protein. Among around 20,000 distinct CDR3 sequences, approximately 9.5% were seen once, and the ten largest hold 6.5%. V dropped 0 bases and J dropped 7; count of bases not matched to a gene: 23. Germline V gene lookup returns CDR1 DFQATT and CDR2 SNEGSKA (reference sequence). The CDR3 spans 20 residues.

Sequencing was carried out using blood. The V and J genes are TRBV20-1 and TRBJ2-1; TRBD2 agrees at 8 bases. The receptor's source is an adult in good health. The CDR3 DNA follows: TGCAGTGCTAGAGATGGCCAGCGGGAGAGAAGAGGACAAGATCGGAATGAGCAGTTCTTC. This encodes CSARDGQRERRGQDRNEQFF.